The entry below gives a single T cell receptor beta chain sequence along with its context. This entry belongs to a study of CD8+ T cells in alopecia areata. Germline CDR1 reads ENHRY; CDR2 reads SYGVKD. This CDR3 contains 12 residues. cDNA prepared by RNA extraction and subsequent reverse transcription served as the template for sequencing. Some clones are missing from TCRdb's copy, which holds only in-frame ones; the method was immunoSEQ multiplex PCR. The data show 70,000 or so clones, 29% seen once. Regarding treatment: oral pan-JAK inhibitor, 5-10 mg twice daily. The chain uses TRBV10-3 and TRBJ2-3; no firm D call. The receptor was isolated from a human donor with alopecia areata. The sample was CD8+ T cells sorted from blood, taken at week 4, from a patient treated with tofacitinib. The CDR3 here is CATTLGGMGQYF. In DNA form, the CDR3 reads TGTGCGACCACACTTGGCGGCATGGGGCAGTATTTT.